The 15 T cell receptor beta chains presented below share a single source sample, sequenced in a study of control samples from healthy donors and cancer patients. Clones were read by immunoSEQ multiplex PCR, and TCRdb kept only the in-frame ones, dropping some. The sample lists about 150,000 clones; approximately 93% were seen once. Sequencing was carried out using blood. Source of these receptors: a man between 35 and 55 years old in good health.

The chain employs TRBV29-1 and TRBJ1-2; 9 bases are a match to TRBD1. In germline, CDR1 is SQVTM, CDR2 ANQGSEA. Germline trimming cut 2 bases from V and 8 bases from J; bases unmatched to any gene: 9. The CDR3 sequence is 14 residues long. CDR3 amino acids: CSVERRGQGIGYTF. CDR3 nucleotides: TGCAGCGTTGAAAGGAGGGGACAGGGAATCGGCTACACCTTC.

This chain connects TRBV5-1 to TRBJ2-2, with TRBD2 as a possible D gene (5 bases). CDR3 length equals 14 residues. Trimming pared 0 bases from V and 5 bases from J, leaving 8 bases between. From germline, CDR1 is SGHRS and CDR2 YFSETQ. CDR3 nucleotides: TGCGCCAGCAGCTTGGATGAGGGAACCGGGGAGCTGTTTTTT. Amino acid sequence: CASSLDEGTGELFF.

This chain joins TRBV7-2 and TRBJ1-1; tentatively, D is TRBD1 (5 bases). V was shortened by 1 base and J by 1 base, with 13 bases between the two germline ends. The CDR3 contains 16 residues. The germline gives CDR1 SGHTA, CDR2 FQGNSA. CDR3 nucleotides: TGTGCCAGCAGCTTAGAGGGGATGTTAAGGAACACTGAAGCTTTCTTT. Protein product: CASSLEGMLRNTEAFF.

The chain recombines TRBV24-1 with TRBJ1-2; no firm D call. The CDR3 covers 12 residues. Germline V gene lookup returns CDR1 KGHDR and CDR2 SFDVKD. The V gene lost 7 bases and the J gene lost 7 bases, with 12 bases spanning the gap. The CDR3 DNA sequence: TGTGCCACCAGATCCGTGGGCGGTGGCTACACCTTC. It encodes CATRSVGGGYTF.

The rearrangement uses TRBV5-4 and TRBJ2-3, with 9 bases lining up with TRBD1. Trimming removed 0 bases from V and 2 bases from J; junction bases left unmatched: 7. Germline CDR1 SGHNT, CDR2 YYREEE (reference sequence). The length of the CDR3 is 17 residues. The CDR3 nucleotides read TGTGCCAGCAGCTTGGGACAGGGGGAGAGTTACACAGATACGCAGTATTTT. Translation: CASSLGQGESYTDTQYF.

Here the CDR3 DNA reads TGTGCCAGCAGTCGCCGGGACATAAGCAATCAGCCCCAGCATTTT. Amino acids: CASSRRDISNQPQHF. V and J are TRBV2 and TRBJ1-5; D perhaps matches TRBD1 (6 bases). V shed 5 bases and J shed 1 base, with 12 bases lying between them. CDR3 size: 15 residues. Germline assignment: CDR1 SNHLY and CDR2 FYNNEI.

The CDR3 coding sequence is TGCGCCAGCAGCCAAGAATTTGCAGAGAACACTGAAGCTTTCTTT. Protein: CASSQEFAENTEAFF. The chain employs TRBV4-1 and TRBJ1-1; D unresolved. CDR1 is MGHRA and CDR2 is YSYEKL in the germline V gene. This CDR3 is 15 amino acids long. Trimming shortened V by 0 bases and J by 1 base, and 9 bases separated the two germline ends.

The CDR3 coding sequence is TGCGCCAGCAGCCAAGTCGGGGGCCCAGGGGATACGCAGTATTTT. This translates into CASSQVGGPGDTQYF. The V and J genes are TRBV4-1 and TRBJ2-3; D tentatively reads TRBD1 or TRBD2 (6 bases each). CDR1 and CDR2 from the germline V gene are MGHRA and YSYEKL. Trimming took 1 base from V and 6 from J, leaving 14 bases between them. The CDR3 consists of 15 residues.

This chain joins TRBV7-8 and TRBJ1-6, with 8 bases aligning to TRBD1. Germline values: CDR1 SGHVS, CDR2 FQNEAQ. The CDR3 is 15 residues long. With V trimmed by 5 bases and J by 4 bases, 4 bases remained unmatched. CDR3 residues: CASSDRTGYNSPLHF. The CDR3 bases are TGTGCCAGCAGCGACCGGACAGGGTATAATTCACCCCTCCACTTT.

The chain carries TRBV7-3 and TRBJ2-3, with D perhaps matching TRBD1 or TRBD2 (5 bases each). Trimming took off 2 bases at V and 0 bases at J, with 9 bases between the two ends. This CDR3 comprises 15 residues. The germline CDR1 and CDR2 sequences are SGHTA and FQGTGA. CDR3 region: CASSLSRGSTDTQYF. For the CDR3, the DNA is TGTGCCAGCAGCTTATCCCGGGGCAGCACAGATACGCAGTATTTT. Complete variable domain (other parts from reference TRBV7-3 and TRBJ2-3): GAGVSQTPSNKVTEKGKYVELRCDPISGHTALYWYRQSLGQGPEFLIYFQGTGAADDSGLPNDRFFAVRPEGSVSTLKIQRTERGDSAVYLCASSLSRGSTDTQYFGPGTRLTVL.

The chain is built from TRBV7-9 and TRBJ1-4; 7 bases are shared with TRBD1. Per the germline V gene, CDR1 is SEHNR and CDR2 is FQNEAQ (reference sequence). This CDR3 has 15 residues. V trimming: 3 bases; J trimming: 8 bases; junction bases outside the gene matches: 9. CDR3: CASSFAWTGDEKLFF. The CDR3 bases are TGTGCCAGCAGCTTTGCGTGGACAGGAGACGAAAAACTGTTTTTT.

V is TRBV3-1 (or the pseudogene TRBV3-2) and J is TRBJ2-1; D gene unclear. V lost 3 bases, J lost 4 bases, and 10 bases lay in between. Germline V CDR1 and CDR2: LGHDT, YNNKEL (reference sequence). The CDR3 has 14 residues. Here the CDR3 reads CASSHDTSYNEQFF. The CDR3 nucleotides read TGTGCCAGCAGCCATGATACTTCATACAATGAGCAGTTCTTC.

This sequence joins TRBV3-1 (or the pseudogene TRBV3-2) and TRBJ1-1, with D maybe TRBD1 (5 bases). Germline V lookup: CDR1 LGHDT, CDR2 YNNKEL (reference sequence). V lost 0 bases to trimming and J lost 4 bases, with 15 bases between them. The CDR3 is 16 amino acids. CDR3 sequence (DNA): TGTGCCAGCAGCCAAGATTGGGGGGAAATTGCCACTGAAGCTTTCTTT. The encoded protein is CASSQDWGEIATEAFF.

This clone has a handful of counts. The chain has TRBV6-6 and TRBJ1-1; tentative D call: TRBD1 (6 bases). Looked up from germline, CDR1 is MNHNY and CDR2 is SVGAGI (reference sequence). This CDR3 contains 13 residues. Written as DNA, the CDR3 is TGTGTCACCGGGGGGGCGGAGGACACTGAAGCTTTCTTT. Encoded protein: CVTGGAEDTEAFF.

This sequence joins TRBV2 and TRBJ2-7; 8 nucleotides line up with TRBD1. V shed 1 base, J shed 6 bases, and the junction held 2 bases outside the gene matches. CDR3 size: 13 residues. The germline V gene encodes CDR1 SNHLY and CDR2 FYNNEI. CDR3 coding DNA: TGTGCCAGCAGTGAAGGGGACAGGATCGAGCAGTACTTC. Its translation is CASSEGDRIEQYF.